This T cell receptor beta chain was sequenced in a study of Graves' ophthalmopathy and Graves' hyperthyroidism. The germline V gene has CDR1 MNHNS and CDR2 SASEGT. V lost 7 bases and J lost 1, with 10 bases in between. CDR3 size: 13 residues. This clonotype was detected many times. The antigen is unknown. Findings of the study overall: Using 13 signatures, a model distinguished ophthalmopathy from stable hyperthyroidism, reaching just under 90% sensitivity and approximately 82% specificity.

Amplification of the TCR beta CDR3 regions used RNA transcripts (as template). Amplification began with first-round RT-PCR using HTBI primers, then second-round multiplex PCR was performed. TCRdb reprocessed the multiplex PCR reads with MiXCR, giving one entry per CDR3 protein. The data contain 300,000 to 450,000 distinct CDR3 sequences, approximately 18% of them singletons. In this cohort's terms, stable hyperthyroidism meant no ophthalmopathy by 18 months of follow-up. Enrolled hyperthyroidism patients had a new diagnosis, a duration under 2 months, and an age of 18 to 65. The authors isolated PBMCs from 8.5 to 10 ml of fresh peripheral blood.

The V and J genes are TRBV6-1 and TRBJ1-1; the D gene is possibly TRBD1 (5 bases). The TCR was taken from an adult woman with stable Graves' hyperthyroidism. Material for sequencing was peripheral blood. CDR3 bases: TGTGCCAGCACTAGAACAGGGAACACTGAAGCTTTCTTT. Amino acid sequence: CASTRTGNTEAFF.